These 25 T cell receptor beta chains came from one sample sequenced in a study of blood T cell repertoires in COVID-19. Clones were read by immunoSEQ multiplex PCR, and TCRdb kept only the in-frame ones, dropping some. The sample lists roughly 500,000 clones; roughly nine tenths were seen once. The specimen was peripheral blood. Receptors originate from a man in his late teens or twenties with COVID-19, enrolled during active disease.

CDR3 in amino acids: CASSNRDTYTGELFF. CDR3 DNA: TGTGCCAGCAGCAACCGGGACACTTACACCGGGGAGCTGTTTTTT. The rearrangement joins TRBV7-8 to TRBJ2-2, with D perhaps TRBD1 (6 bases). The CDR3 is 15 amino acids. The germline gives CDR1 SGHVS, CDR2 FQNEAQ. Trimming pared 5 bases from V and 3 bases from J, leaving 13 bases between. The whole variable domain, remainder taken from reference TRBV7-8 and TRBJ2-2, is GAGVSQSPRYKVAKRGQDVALRCDPISGHVSLFWYQQALGQGPEFLTYFQNEAQLDKSGLPSDRFFAERPEGSVSTLKIQRTQQEDSAVYLCASSNRDTYTGELFFGEGSRLTVL.

This chain joins TRBV5-5 and TRBJ2-1; D is possibly TRBD1 (6 bases). The germline V gene has CDR1 SGHKS and CDR2 YYEKEE (reference sequence). V lost 4 bases and J 9 bases, leaving 14 bases between the germline ends. The CDR3 has 13 residues. The CDR3 loop is CASSGPGVSEQFF. DNA of the CDR3: TGTGCCAGCAGCGGGCCAGGGGTCAGTGAGCAGTTCTTC.

The chain joins TRBV5-1 to TRBJ2-1; 11 nucleotides align to TRBD2. This CDR3 has 15 residues. Germline values: CDR1 SGHRS, CDR2 YFSETQ. With V trimmed by 4 bases and J by 4 bases, 4 bases remained unmatched. The CDR3 region is CASSILAGVYNEQFF. DNA for the CDR3: TGCGCCAGCAGCATACTAGCGGGAGTTTACAATGAGCAGTTCTTC.

The V and J genes are TRBV11-2 and TRBJ2-5; D might be TRBD2 (5 bases). The germline V and J ends were trimmed by 5 bases and 2 bases, with 15 bases remaining between them. The V gene's germline CDR1 is SGHAT and CDR2 FQNNGV. The CDR3 has 15 residues. The CDR3 spells CASSPQGLLQETQYF. In DNA form, the CDR3 reads TGTGCCAGCAGCCCGCAAGGACTGTTACAAGAGACCCAGTACTTC.

The rearrangement links TRBV2 to TRBJ2-5, with TRBD2 identical over 8 bases. Germline CDR1 reads SNHLY; CDR2 reads FYNNEI. J lost 2 bases, V lost 7 bases, and 9 bases had no gene match. This CDR3 has 15 residues. The CDR3 DNA reads TGTGCCAGCACCCGCGGGGGGCCAATTCAAGAGACCCAGTACTTC. This sequence encodes CASTRGGPIQETQYF. Drawing the rest from reference TRBV2 and TRBJ2-5, the complete variable domain is EPEVTQTPSHQVTQMGQEVILRCVPISNHLYFYWYRQILGQKVEFLVSFYNNEISEKSEIFDDQFSVERPDGSNFTLKIRSTKLEDSAMYFCASTRGGPIQETQYFGPGTRLLVL.

The genes are TRBV11-2 and TRBJ2-3; no clear D gene. V dropped 3 bases and J dropped 2 bases, with 6 bases sitting between them. The germline V gene has CDR1 SGHAT and CDR2 FQNNGV. This CDR3 contains 13 residues. The CDR3 bases are TGTGCCAGCAGCTTCGAGTTCACAGATACGCAGTATTTT. It yields the protein CASSFEFTDTQYF.

This rearrangement joins TRBV27 to TRBJ2-5, with 9 bases matching TRBD2. V was pared by 3 bases and J by 1 base, with 3 bases of the junction left unmatched. CDR3 length: 15 amino acids. CDR1 is MNHEY, CDR2 SMNVEV, per germline (reference sequence). DNA for the CDR3: TGTGCCAGCAGTTTTCTAGCGGGGACCCAAGAGACCCAGTACTTC. This translates into CASSFLAGTQETQYF.

This chain links TRBV30 with TRBJ2-7; D unclear. CDR1 is GTSNPN, CDR2 SVGIG, per germline (reference sequence). The CDR3 has 11 amino acids. V was trimmed by 3 bases and J by 3 bases, leaving 6 bases between them. In nucleotides, the CDR3 is TGTGCCTGGAGGCTAGACTACGAGCAGTACTTC. This encodes CAWRLDYEQYF.

J is TRBJ2-1 and V is TRBV30, with D maybe TRBD2 (6 bases). Trimming took 2 bases from V and 7 from J, leaving 15 bases between them. Germline CDR1 and CDR2: GTSNPN and SVGIG (reference sequence). CDR3 length: 14 amino acids. CDR3 amino acids: CAWSINGGHNEQFF. The CDR3 DNA is TGTGCCTGGAGTATTAACGGGGGTCATAATGAGCAGTTCTTC.

V and J are TRBV7-2 and TRBJ2-7, with D possibly matching TRBD2 (6 bases). V was cut by 4 bases and J by 5 bases, with 15 bases left in between. CDR1 and CDR2 from the germline V gene are SGHTA and FQGNSA. The CDR3 sequence is 14 residues long. CDR3 DNA sequence: TGTGCCAGCAGCTGGGGCGGGGCCGCCCACGAGCAGTACTTC. Protein: CASSWGGAAHEQYF.

About this clone itself: This same CDR3 is encoded by further DNA sequences in the sample. The CDR3 loop reads CASSFGGAFF. CDR3 nucleotides: TGTGCCAGCAGTTTCGGGGGAGCTTTCTTT. This chain connects TRBV12-3 or TRBV12-4 to TRBJ1-1; tentative D call: TRBD1 (5 bases). The CDR3 sequence is 10 residues long. Trimming took off 3 bases at V and 10 bases at J, with 6 bases between the two ends.

The rearrangement joins TRBV2 to TRBJ2-5; the match to TRBD1 covers 7 bases. In germline, CDR1 is SNHLY, CDR2 FYNNEI. The length of the CDR3 is 13 residues. Trimming removed 4 bases from V and 5 bases from J; junction bases left unmatched: 4. The CDR3 here is CASSGGGGETQYF. The DNA of the CDR3 is TGTGCCAGCAGTGGAGGGGGCGGGGAGACCCAGTACTTC.

This chain connects TRBV7-9 to TRBJ1-5; D might be TRBD1 (6 bases). V was pared by 4 bases and J by 6 bases, with 10 bases between. This CDR3 region has 13 residues. CDR1 SEHNR and CDR2 FQNEAQ come from the germline V gene (reference sequence). CDR3 sequence (DNA): TGTGCCAGCAGCTACAGGACAGCTCAGCCCCAGCATTTT. As protein: CASSYRTAQPQHF.

The chain is built from TRBV4-2 and TRBJ2-1, with 13 positions matching TRBD2. Germline V gene lookup returns CDR1 LGHNA and CDR2 YNFKEQ. This CDR3 contains 16 residues. The ends lost 0 bases at V and 6 bases at J; junction bases unmatched: 2. CDR3 nucleotides: TGTGCCAGCAGCCAAGAACGACTAGCGGGGGGCAATGAGCAGTTCTTC. Residues: CASSQERLAGGNEQFF.

This chain joins TRBV24-1 and TRBJ2-3; perhaps TRBD1 as D (5 bases). V gave up 3 bases and J gave up 6 bases, with 21 bases separating them. Germline V gene data show CDR1 as KGHDR and CDR2 as SFDVKD. The CDR3 consists of 17 residues. CDR3 protein: CATSDVSAGWRPDTQYF. The CDR3 DNA reads as TGTGCCACCAGTGATGTTTCGGCAGGGTGGCGACCCGATACGCAGTATTTT.

Of note for this clone: One end of the junction is discordant with germline, which a read error may explain. The V call is TRBV9, the J call TRBJ2-5, with D hard to call. Per germline, CDR1 SGDLS and CDR2 YYNGEE. This CDR3 region has 14 residues. This CDR3 reads CASSGGTRQGTQYF. CDR3 DNA sequence: TGTGCCAGCAGTGGCGGCACGAGGCAAGGGACCCAGTACTTC.

This clone was seen just once. The rearrangement uses TRBV5-1 and TRBJ2-7; 8 bases are a match to TRBD2. CDR1 and CDR2 (germline): SGHRS, YFSETQ. This CDR3 has 15 residues. Trimming took 0 bases from V and 6 from J; bases not matched to a gene: 8. DNA of the CDR3: TGCGCCAGCAGCTTGGCTGATAGCGGGAATGGCGAGCAGTACTTC. Translating it yields CASSLADSGNGEQYF.

The rearrangement links TRBV6-6 to TRBJ1-1; a possible D gene is TRBD1 (6 bases). Trimming pared 5 bases from V and 4 bases from J, leaving 14 bases between. CDR3 size: 14 residues. Germline V gives CDR1 MNHNY, CDR2 SVGAGI (reference sequence). As DNA, the CDR3 is TGTGCCAGCAGTGCGGTTGGGGGCGGCACTGAAGCTTTCTTT. Translation gives CASSAVGGGTEAFF.

The chain is built from TRBV10-3 and TRBJ1-2, with TRBD1 identical over 9 bases. The CDR3 spans 17 residues. The V segment lost 4 bases and the J segment 8 bases; nucleotides outside the gene matches: 17. Germline CDR1 ENHRY, CDR2 SYGVKD. The CDR3 protein is CAISGEPGQGYLRGYTF. The CDR3 DNA is TGTGCCATCAGTGGTGAACCGGGACAGGGTTACCTCAGGGGCTACACCTTC.

V is TRBV19 and J is TRBJ1-5; no clear D gene. The ends were cut back, 4 bases at V and 0 bases at J, with 13 bases in the middle. The CDR3 extends over 16 amino acids. In germline, CDR1 is LNHDA, CDR2 SQIVND (reference sequence). This CDR3 is CASSTVGGRSNQPQHF. The CDR3 nucleotides read TGTGCCAGTAGTACCGTCGGCGGGCGTAGCAATCAGCCCCAGCATTTT.

CDR3: CSVPGQGAIEQYF. The CDR3 DNA sequence: TGCAGCGTGCCGGGACAGGGGGCTATCGAGCAGTACTTC. V is TRBV29-1 and J is TRBJ2-7; 12 bases match TRBD1. There are 13 residues in the CDR3. J lost 6 bases, V lost 6 bases, and 6 bases had no gene match. The germline V gene encodes CDR1 SQVTM and CDR2 ANQGSEA.

The chain employs TRBV7-6 and TRBJ2-1, with 10 bases aligning to TRBD2. After removal of 4 bases from V and 6 bases from J, the junction contained 3 bases not matched to a gene. CDR1 SGHVS and CDR2 FNYEAQ come from the germline V gene. The CDR3 runs to 14 residues. The CDR3 reads CASSYSSGSNEQFF. The CDR3 nucleotides read TGTGCCAGCAGCTATTCTAGCGGGAGCAATGAGCAGTTCTTC.

The chain is built from TRBV11-2 and TRBJ1-1; D remains unclear. CDR3 length: 10 amino acids. Looked up from germline, CDR1 is SGHAT and CDR2 is FQNNGV. With 3 bases removed from V and 8 bases from J, the gap between germline ends came to 4 bases. CDR3 protein: CASSLEEAFF. DNA for the CDR3: TGTGCCAGCAGCTTGGAGGAAGCTTTCTTT.

The V and J genes are TRBV2 and TRBJ1-2; D is perhaps TRBD1 (5 bases). Trimming left V 6 bases short and J 6 bases short, with 23 bases between. Germline V gene data show CDR1 as SNHLY and CDR2 as FYNNEI. There are 16 residues in the CDR3. The CDR3 DNA sequence: TGTGCCAGCAGCCGCGGGGCTCAACCTGACCCTAATGGCTACACCTTC. Encoded protein: CASSRGAQPDPNGYTF.

The CDR3 region is CASSVAGYGPKETQYF. The CDR3 nucleotides are TGTGCCAGCAGCGTAGCAGGGTACGGACCCAAAGAGACCCAGTACTTC. This sequence joins TRBV9 and TRBJ2-5; tentatively, D is TRBD1 (5 bases). The V gene's germline CDR1 is SGDLS and CDR2 YYNGEE. Trimming left V 0 bases short and J 3 bases short, with 15 bases between. The length of the CDR3 is 16 residues.